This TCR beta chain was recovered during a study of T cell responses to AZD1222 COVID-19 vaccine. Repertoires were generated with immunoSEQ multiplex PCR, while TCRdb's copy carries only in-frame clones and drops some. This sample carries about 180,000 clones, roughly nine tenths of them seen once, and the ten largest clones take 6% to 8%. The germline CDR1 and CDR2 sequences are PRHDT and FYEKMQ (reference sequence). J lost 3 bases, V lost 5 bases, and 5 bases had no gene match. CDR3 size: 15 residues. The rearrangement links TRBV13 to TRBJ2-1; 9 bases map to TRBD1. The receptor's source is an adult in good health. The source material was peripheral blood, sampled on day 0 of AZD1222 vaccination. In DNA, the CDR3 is TGTGCCAGCAGCCTTCCGGGACAGGGCTACAATGAGCAGTTCTTC. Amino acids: CASSLPGQGYNEQFF.